Listed below are T cell receptor beta chains from one sample, sequenced in a study of T cell responses to AZD1222 COVID-19 vaccine. The data were produced by immunoSEQ multiplex PCR, yet TCRdb's version contains in-frame clones alone and is incomplete. The sample includes fewer than 130,000 clones, just under 95% of them seen just once. The sample was peripheral blood, taken 28 days after the second AZD1222 dose. These receptors all come from an adult who received the AZD1222 COVID-19 vaccine. The CDR3 runs from the conserved cysteine through the conserved F or W. The order of the fields is D gene, clone size, V gene, J gene, CDR3 DNA, CDR3 protein. D genes are given only for firm matches. A row's size may be missing; if present it is once, few, many or a size class.

d_call: TRBD1
clone_size: NA
v_call: TRBV5-1
j_call: TRBJ1-2
cdr3_nt: TGCGCCAGCAGCTGGGGCCGGGACAGGGGCTATGGCTACACCTTC
cdr3_aa: CASSWGRDRGYGYTF

d_call: TRBD2
clone_size: NA
v_call: TRBV7-6
j_call: TRBJ2-3
cdr3_nt: TGTGCCAGCAGCGTTCTAGCGGGGGGGCAAGATACGCAGTATTTT
cdr3_aa: CASSVLAGGQDTQYF

d_call: NA
clone_size: NA
v_call: TRBV6-5
j_call: TRBJ2-1
cdr3_nt: TGTGCCAGCAGTACCATGGGGGGAAAGAATGAGCAGTTCTTC
cdr3_aa: CASSTMGGKNEQFF

d_call: NA
clone_size: NA
v_call: TRBV6-2/TRBV6-3
j_call: TRBJ1-3
cdr3_nt: TGTGCCAGCAGTTACTCGACACAAGTCTCTGGAAACACCATATATTTT
cdr3_aa: CASSYSTQVSGNTIYF

d_call: NA
clone_size: NA
v_call: TRBV29-1
j_call: TRBJ1-4
cdr3_nt: TGCAGCGTTGAAGATAGCCAGGGGAGGGTCTACGATGAAAAACTGTTTTTT
cdr3_aa: CSVEDSQGRVYDEKLFF

d_call: NA
clone_size: NA
v_call: TRBV16
j_call: TRBJ2-5
cdr3_nt: TGTGCCAGCAGCCAATCAAACAGGCAAGAGACCCAGTACTTC
cdr3_aa: CASSQSNRQETQYF

d_call: NA
clone_size: NA
v_call: TRBV7-2
j_call: TRBJ2-1
cdr3_nt: TGTGCCAGCAGCCCCTCCCGGGGCTCCTACAATGAGCAGTTCTTC
cdr3_aa: CASSPSRGSYNEQFF

d_call: TRBD1
clone_size: NA
v_call: TRBV2
j_call: TRBJ2-5
cdr3_nt: TGTGCCAGCAGGGGACAGGGTTGGGAGACCCAGTACTTC
cdr3_aa: CASRGQGWETQYF

d_call: TRBD1
clone_size: NA
v_call: TRBV27
j_call: TRBJ1-6
cdr3_nt: TGTGCCAGCAGTTCGGGACAGGGAGAATCACCCCTCCACTTT
cdr3_aa: CASSSGQGESPLHF

d_call: NA
clone_size: NA
v_call: TRBV19
j_call: TRBJ1-6
cdr3_nt: TGTGCCAGTAGTGGGCAAGGACCTAATTCACCCCTCCACTTT
cdr3_aa: CASSGQGPNSPLHF

d_call: NA
clone_size: NA
v_call: TRBV6-5
j_call: TRBJ2-7
cdr3_nt: TGTGCCAGCAAACCATCAGGGGTTTCCTACGAGCAGTACTTC
cdr3_aa: CASKPSGVSYEQYF

d_call: NA
clone_size: NA
v_call: TRBV14
j_call: TRBJ2-5
cdr3_nt: TGTGCCAGCAGCCAAGGGTCGGAGACCCAGTACTTC
cdr3_aa: CASSQGSETQYF

d_call: NA
clone_size: once
v_call: TRBV19
j_call: TRBJ2-2
cdr3_nt: TGTGCCAGTAGTAAGCTAGCGGGACAGGCGAACACCGGGGAGCTGTTTTTT
cdr3_aa: CASSKLAGQANTGELFF

d_call: NA
clone_size: NA
v_call: TRBV5-1
j_call: TRBJ2-7
cdr3_nt: TGCGCCAGCAGCCCGACGGACGCTAGGAATAAACCGACCTACGAGCAGTACTTC
cdr3_aa: CASSPTDARNKPTYEQYF

d_call: NA
clone_size: NA
v_call: TRBV7-9
j_call: TRBJ2-6
cdr3_nt: TGTGCCAGCAGCCCGGGTCTTTCGGGGCCTGGGGCCAACGTCCTGACTTTC
cdr3_aa: CASSPGLSGPGANVLTF

d_call: TRBD1
clone_size: NA
v_call: TRBV28
j_call: TRBJ1-4
cdr3_nt: TGTGCCAGCGGAACAGGGGGCCCTACAACTAATGAAAAACTGTTTTTT
cdr3_aa: CASGTGGPTTNEKLFF

d_call: NA
clone_size: NA
v_call: TRBV7-2
j_call: TRBJ2-3
cdr3_nt: TGTGCCAGCAGCTTAGGGCATACAGATACGCAGTATTTT
cdr3_aa: CASSLGHTDTQYF

d_call: NA
clone_size: NA
v_call: TRBV4-3
j_call: TRBJ1-1
cdr3_nt: TGCGCCAGCAGCCAAGATCGGGGTTTGAACACTGAAGCTTTCTTT
cdr3_aa: CASSQDRGLNTEAFF

d_call: NA
clone_size: NA
v_call: TRBV4-3
j_call: TRBJ1-2
cdr3_nt: TGCGCCAGCAGCGAAGGGACGGGGGATTTCCAGGGCACCTTC
cdr3_aa: CASSEGTGDFQGTF